The source of this T cell receptor (beta chain) is a study of T cell repertoires in cytomegalovirus infection. TCRdb re-called the reads through MiXCR, storing one row per CDR3 protein. The sample shows 340,000 or so distinct CDR3 sequences, roughly 25% of them seen only once. As regards this clonotype: Its antigen is still unknown.

In germline, CDR1 is SGHKS, CDR2 YYEKEE (reference sequence). V lost 4 bases and J 10 bases, leaving 9 bases between the germline ends. The CDR3 spans 11 residues. Study-wide findings and caveats: The study identified carriers of CMV plus the relevant HLA from cumulative public TCR beta family frequency.

The starting material was cultured PBMCs, obtained from culture after CMV antigen stimulation. This clonotype was sampled from a human donor in good health (CMV status not recorded). Some clones in this sample may be carry-over from other donors' samples. The V gene is TRBV5-5, the J gene TRBJ2-1; D not certain. The CDR3 DNA reads TGTGCCAGCAGCCCGATGACAGAGCAGTTCTTC. Protein product: CASSPMTEQFF. The full variable domain, its missing parts supplied by reference TRBV5-5 and TRBJ2-1, is DAGVTQSPTHLIKTRGQQVTLRCSPISGHKSVSWYQQVLGQGPQFIFQYYEKEERGRGNFPDRFSARQFPNYSSELNVNALLLGDSALYLCASSPMTEQFFGPGTRLTVL.